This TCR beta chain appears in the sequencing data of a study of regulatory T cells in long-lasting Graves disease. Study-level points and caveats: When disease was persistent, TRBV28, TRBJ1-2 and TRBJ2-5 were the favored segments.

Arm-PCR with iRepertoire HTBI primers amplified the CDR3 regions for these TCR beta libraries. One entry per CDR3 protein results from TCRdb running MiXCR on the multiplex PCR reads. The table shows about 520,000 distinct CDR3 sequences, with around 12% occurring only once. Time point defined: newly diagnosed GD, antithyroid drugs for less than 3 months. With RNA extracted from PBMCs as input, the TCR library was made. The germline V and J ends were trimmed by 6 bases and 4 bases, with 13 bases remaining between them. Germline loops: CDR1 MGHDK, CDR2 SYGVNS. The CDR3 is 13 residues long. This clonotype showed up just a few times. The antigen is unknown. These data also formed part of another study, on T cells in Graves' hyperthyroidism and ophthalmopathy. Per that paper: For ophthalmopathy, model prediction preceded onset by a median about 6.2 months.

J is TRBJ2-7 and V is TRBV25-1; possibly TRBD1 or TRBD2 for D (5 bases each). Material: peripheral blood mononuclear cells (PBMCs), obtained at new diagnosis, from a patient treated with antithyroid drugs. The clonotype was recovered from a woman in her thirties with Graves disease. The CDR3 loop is CASRGPGGYEQYF. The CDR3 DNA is TGTGCCAGCAGGGGCCCTGGGGGTTACGAGCAGTACTTC.